These 20 T cell receptor beta chains came from one sample sequenced in a study of T cell clusters in autoimmune cytopenias. TRB amplification used 250 ng of peripheral blood genomic DNA. Multiplex touch-down PCR amplified TRB using TRB-A and TRB-B pools in one tube. TCRdb reanalyzed the multiplex PCR reads and collapses them to one entry per CDR3 protein, without DNA. The table lists some 9,600 distinct CDR3 sequences, with about 8.7% in the top ten. The sample consisted of peripheral blood. All receptors come from a human donor with an autoimmune cytopenia or autoimmune hepatitis (not recorded which).

V is TRBV12-3 or TRBV12-4 and J is TRBJ2-3; TCRdb outputs TRBD1, but without DNA this stays unchecked. CDR3 length: 16 residues. The CDR3 region is CASSMERQGDTDTQYF.

Frequency places this clonotype as medium-sized. CDR3 loop: CASSLMSSYNEQFF. J is TRBJ2-1 and V is TRBV5-6. Germline V lookup: CDR1 SGHDT, CDR2 YYEEEE. The CDR3 has 14 amino acids.

The CDR3 region is CSARDARTNYGYTF. This rearrangement joins TRBV20-1 to TRBJ1-2. Germline-derived CDR1 and CDR2 are DFQATT and SNEGSKA (reference sequence). The length of the CDR3 is 14 residues.

This sequence joins TRBV5-1 and TRBJ2-3; TCRdb's D call of TRBD2 is untestable without DNA. Germline lookup yields CDR1 SGHRS and CDR2 YFSETQ. This CDR3 is built from 14 residues. CDR3: CASRTSGGSDTQYF.

The V call is TRBV4-2, the J call TRBJ2-7. Germline CDR1 reads LGHNA; CDR2 reads YNFKEQ. The CDR3 spans 12 residues. This CDR3 reads CASSQDNYEQYF.

The CDR3 loop reads CSAKAPPFVVNEQFF. The chain combines TRBV20-1 with TRBJ2-1; TCRdb indicates TRBD1, and absent DNA this call remains unverified. Germline CDR1 is DFQATT and CDR2 is SNEGSKA (reference sequence). This CDR3 spans 15 amino acids.

V gene TRBV11-1 combines with J gene TRBJ1-1. Looked up from germline, CDR1 is SGHAT and CDR2 is FQDESV (reference sequence). The length of the CDR3 is 13 residues. The CDR3 is CASQAQQASEAFF.

CDR3 protein: CASSLAQLPAYNEQFF. The genes are TRBV7-2 and TRBJ2-1. Germline V gene sequence: CDR1 SGHTA, CDR2 FQGNSA. This CDR3 contains 16 residues.

This rearrangement joins TRBV5-1 to TRBJ2-3; the TCRdb call, TRBD2, lacks DNA for checking. This CDR3 contains 16 residues. Germline V gives CDR1 SGHRS, CDR2 YFSETQ. The CDR3 loop is CASSLGGGADTDTQYF.

V gene TRBV6-2 or TRBV6-3 combines with J gene TRBJ2-1; TCRdb names TRBD2, which stays unverified in the absence of DNA. Germline assignment: CDR1 MNHEY and CDR2 SVGEGT. This CDR3 region has 15 residues. The CDR3: CASLGGLAGSYEQFF.

The chain uses TRBV7-2 and TRBJ2-1. This CDR3 comprises 13 residues. Germline V lookup: CDR1 SGHTA, CDR2 FQGNSA. CDR3 protein: CASSLGTYNEQFF.

This clonotype ranks as medium-sized in terms of frequency. J is TRBJ2-3 and V is TRBV29-1; TCRdb proposes TRBD2, but this gene call is untestable without DNA. Germline V gene data show CDR1 as SQVTM and CDR2 as ANQGSEA. CDR3 length: 17 residues. The chain's CDR3 is CSVAGTSGGADTDTQYF.

This chain uses TRBV19 with TRBJ2-5; lacking DNA, the TRBD2 call made by TCRdb goes unchecked. This CDR3 is built from 13 residues. Per germline, CDR1 LNHDA and CDR2 SQIVND (reference sequence). CDR3 sequence reads: CASSASGIETQYF. Complete variable domain (other parts from reference TRBV19 and TRBJ2-5): DGGITQSPKYLFRKEGQNVTLSCEQNLNHDAMYWYRQDPGQGLRLIYYSQIVNDFQKGDIAEGYSVSREKKESFPLTVTSAQKNPTAFYLCASSASGIETQYFGPGTRLLVL.

The rearrangement uses TRBV5-1 and TRBJ2-5. The CDR3 spans 13 residues. Germline CDR1 reads SGHRS; CDR2 reads YFSETQ. CDR3 amino acids: CASSLDSDETQYF. The whole variable domain, remainder taken from reference TRBV5-1 and TRBJ2-5, is KAGVTQTPRYLIKTRGQQVTLSCSPISGHRSVSWYQQTPGQGLQFLFEYFSETQRNKGNFPGRFSGRQFSNSRSEMNVSTLELGDSALYLCASSLDSDETQYFGPGTRLLVL.

V is TRBV5-1 and J is TRBJ2-5; there is no DNA to check the TCRdb D call of TRBD1. The CDR3 is made up of 15 amino acids. CDR1 is SGHRS, CDR2 YFSETQ, per germline. The CDR3 is CASSFGQNRVETQYF.

This clonotype is classed as medium-sized (0.01 to 0.1%) by frequency. The V call is TRBV11-1, the J call TRBJ2-6; TCRdb outputs TRBD1, but without DNA this stays unchecked. The CDR3 consists of 18 residues. Germline CDR1 and CDR2: SGHAT and FQDESV (reference sequence). This chain's CDR3 is CASSSRRGGGNGANVLTF.

This chain joins TRBV12-3 or TRBV12-4 and TRBJ2-6; TCRdb returns TRBD1, unconfirmable since there is no DNA. CDR3 length equals 17 residues. The CDR3 region is CASTRGQGEAGANVLTF.

The CDR3 protein is CATSDRAARQGLHEQFF. J is TRBJ2-1 and V is TRBV24-1; the D gene TCRdb calls, TRBD1, cannot be checked with no DNA. The CDR3 is 17 residues long. CDR1 is KGHDR, CDR2 SFDVKD, per germline.

The chain couples TRBV5-1 to TRBJ2-7; TCRdb gives TRBD1 as the D gene, but with no DNA this cannot be confirmed. Germline values: CDR1 SGHRS, CDR2 YFSETQ. The CDR3 is 16 residues long. The CDR3 sequence is CASSPTGRLVGYEQYF.

This sequence joins TRBV2 and TRBJ2-1; TCRdb outputs TRBD1, but without DNA this stays unchecked. The germline V gene has CDR1 SNHLY and CDR2 FYNNEI. The CDR3 contains 14 residues. The CDR3 spells CASSEGWGYNEQFF.